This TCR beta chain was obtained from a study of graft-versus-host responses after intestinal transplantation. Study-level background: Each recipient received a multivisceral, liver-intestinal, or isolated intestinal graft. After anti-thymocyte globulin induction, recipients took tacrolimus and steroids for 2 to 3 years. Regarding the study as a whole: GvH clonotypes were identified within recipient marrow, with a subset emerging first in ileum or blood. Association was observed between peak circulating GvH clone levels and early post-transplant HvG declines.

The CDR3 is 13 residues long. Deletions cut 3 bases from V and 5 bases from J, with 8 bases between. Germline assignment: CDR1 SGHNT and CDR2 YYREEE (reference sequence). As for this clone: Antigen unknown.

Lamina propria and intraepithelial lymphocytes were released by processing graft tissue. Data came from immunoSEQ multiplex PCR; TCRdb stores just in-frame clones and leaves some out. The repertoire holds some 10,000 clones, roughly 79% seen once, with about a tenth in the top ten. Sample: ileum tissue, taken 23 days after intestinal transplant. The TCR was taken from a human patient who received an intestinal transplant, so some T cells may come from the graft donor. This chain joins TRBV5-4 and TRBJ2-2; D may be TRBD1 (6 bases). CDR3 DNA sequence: TGTGCCAGCAGCTCCCAGGGGACCGGGGAGCTGTTTTTT. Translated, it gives CASSSQGTGELFF. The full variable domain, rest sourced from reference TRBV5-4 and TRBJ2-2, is ETGVTQSPTHLIKTRGQQVTLRCSSQSGHNTVSWYQQALGQGPQFIFQYYREEENGRGNFPPRFSGLQFPNYSSELNVNALELDDSALYLCASSSQGTGELFFGEGSRLTVL.